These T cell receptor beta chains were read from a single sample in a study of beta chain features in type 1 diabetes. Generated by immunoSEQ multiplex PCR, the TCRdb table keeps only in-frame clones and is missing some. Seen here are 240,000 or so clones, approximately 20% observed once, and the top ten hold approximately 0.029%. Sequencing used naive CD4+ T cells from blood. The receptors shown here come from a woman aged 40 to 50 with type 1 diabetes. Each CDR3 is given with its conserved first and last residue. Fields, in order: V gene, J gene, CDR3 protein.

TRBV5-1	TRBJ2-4	CASSPGGPNIQYF
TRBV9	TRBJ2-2	CASSFPSGGGELFF
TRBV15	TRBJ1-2	CATSRDRGRFGSF
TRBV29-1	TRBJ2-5	CSIDRGMLQETQYF
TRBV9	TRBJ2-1	CASSVVAGQFNEQFF
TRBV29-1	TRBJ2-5	CSANSFLQTQYF
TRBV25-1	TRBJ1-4	CASSEGKGGRREKLFF
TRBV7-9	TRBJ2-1	CASSRTGNEQFF
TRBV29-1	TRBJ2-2	CSVVRDRGKQGELFF
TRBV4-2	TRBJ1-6	CASSPQGQGNSPLHF
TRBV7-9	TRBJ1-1	CASSWRERTEAFF
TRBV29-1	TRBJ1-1	CSVGGGQASEAFF
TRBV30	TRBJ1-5	CAWRDSEGQPQHF
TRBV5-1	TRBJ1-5	CASSLGPGGNQPQHF
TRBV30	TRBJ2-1	CAWSVSWNEQFF
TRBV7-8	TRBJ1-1	CASRKITGSTEAFF
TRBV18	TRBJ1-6	CASSTERNSPLHF